A single sample is the source of the 19 T cell receptor beta chains below, sequenced in a study of blood T cell repertoires in COVID-19. TCRdb's copy holds only in-frame clones and misses some; the assay was immunoSEQ multiplex PCR. The table records about 46,000 clones, 80% to 90% of them present only once. Specimen: peripheral blood. The receptors derive from a human donor in a cohort sampled during active COVID-19. The donor label of this sample is uncertain.

The rearrangement joins TRBV5-4 to TRBJ2-5, with 7 bases fitting TRBD1. The CDR3 has 15 amino acids. With V trimmed by 0 bases and J by 2 bases, 4 bases remained unmatched. Germline V gives CDR1 SGHNT, CDR2 YYREEE (reference sequence). Here the CDR3 DNA reads TGTGCCAGCAGCTTGGACAGGGGCCAGCAAGAGACCCAGTACTTC. As protein: CASSLDRGQQETQYF.

V is TRBV19 and J is TRBJ2-5, with D unresolved. Per the germline V gene, CDR1 is LNHDA and CDR2 is SQIVND (reference sequence). The V end was cut by 4 bases, the J end by 3 bases, with 6 bases between. The CDR3 is made up of 12 amino acids. This CDR3 reads CASSRAKETQYF. In DNA, the CDR3 is TGTGCCAGTAGTAGGGCCAAAGAGACCCAGTACTTC.

This chain links TRBV3-1 (or the pseudogene TRBV3-2) with TRBJ2-4, with D maybe TRBD1 (6 bases). V was shortened by 3 bases and J by 6 bases, with 9 bases between the two germline ends. Germline V CDR1 and CDR2: LGHDT, YNNKEL (reference sequence). This CDR3 spans 13 amino acids. The CDR3 loop reads CASSHGTINIQYF. CDR3 coding DNA: TGTGCCAGCAGCCACGGGACAATAAACATTCAGTACTTC.

The chain employs TRBV19 and TRBJ2-3, with D tentatively TRBD2 (6 bases). The CDR3 totals 16 residues. Germline V CDR1 and CDR2: LNHDA, SQIVND (reference sequence). Trimming removed 8 bases at V and 0 bases at J, with 18 bases between. Written as DNA, the CDR3 is TGTGCCAGTGCCCCGAATTGGCGGGGCAGCACAGATACGCAGTATTTT. Translating gives CASAPNWRGSTDTQYF. Full variable domain (rest looked up from reference TRBV19 and TRBJ2-3): DGGITQSPKYLFRKEGQNVTLSCEQNLNHDAMYWYRQDPGQGLRLIYYSQIVNDFQKGDIAEGYSVSREKKESFPLTVTSAQKNPTAFYLCASAPNWRGSTDTQYFGPGTRLTVL.

By sample fraction, this clone is medium-sized (0.01 to 0.1%). V gene TRBV7-9 combines with J gene TRBJ2-5; D not certain. The CDR3 is made up of 14 amino acids. Between the trimmed V and J ends, which lost 2 bases and 3 bases, there was a span of 10 bases. Germline CDR1 SEHNR, CDR2 FQNEAQ (reference sequence). The CDR3 protein is CASSLSRLEETQYF. In DNA form, the CDR3 reads TGTGCCAGCAGCTTAAGCCGCCTGGAAGAGACCCAGTACTTC.

This rearrangement joins TRBV20-1 to TRBJ2-2; TRBD1 is a possible D gene (9 bases). The CDR3 runs 15 residues. V was pared by 3 bases and J by 5 bases, with 16 bases between. Germline V gene data show CDR1 as DFQATT and CDR2 as SNEGSKA (reference sequence). CDR3 in amino acids: CSASSGTGRTGELFF. The CDR3 nucleotides are TGCAGTGCTAGTAGCGGGACAGGGCGTACCGGGGAGCTGTTTTTT.

V gene TRBV7-2 combines with J gene TRBJ1-2; TRBD1 aligns across 7 bases. V shed 4 bases, J shed 4 bases, and the junction held 0 bases outside the gene matches. Per the germline V gene, CDR1 is SGHTA and CDR2 is FQGNSA. CDR3 length equals 12 residues. CDR3 in DNA: TGTGCCAGCAGCTCAGGGGGCTATGGCTACACCTTC. Its protein product is CASSSGGYGYTF.

This chain uses TRBV5-1 with TRBJ2-5; 8 bases map to TRBD2. V was pared by 0 bases and J by 1 base, with 5 bases of the junction left unmatched. CDR1 and CDR2 (germline): SGHRS, YFSETQ. CDR3 size: 16 residues. CDR3 sequence reads: CASSLGGGPRQETQYF. Written as DNA, the CDR3 is TGCGCCAGCAGCTTGGGCGGGGGGCCCCGCCAAGAGACCCAGTACTTC.

The table lists this clone with a few counts. V is TRBV5-1 and J is TRBJ2-5; 8 bases line up with TRBD2. Trimming at V came to 1 base and at J to 1 base, leaving 3 bases not matched to a gene. The CDR3 extends over 15 amino acids. Germline V gene sequence: CDR1 SGHRS, CDR2 YFSETQ. CDR3 in amino acids: CASSLNSGVQETQYF. The CDR3, as DNA: TGCGCCAGCAGCTTGAATAGCGGGGTCCAAGAGACCCAGTACTTC.

The V call is TRBV5-8, the J call TRBJ1-4, with D unresolved. The CDR3 is 15 amino acids. Trimming left V 3 bases short and J 4 bases short, with 13 bases between. Per the germline V gene, CDR1 is SGHTS and CDR2 is YDEGEE. The CDR3 nucleotides read TGTGCCAGCAGCTCCCGGGTCCTGAATAATGAAAAACTGTTTTTT. It is translated as CASSSRVLNNEKLFF.

The chain carries TRBV28 and TRBJ2-5, with 10 bases lining up with TRBD2. CDR1 is MDHEN, CDR2 SYDVKM, per germline. Trimming at V came to 0 bases and at J to 4 bases, leaving 11 bases not matched to a gene. The CDR3 is made up of 18 amino acids. DNA of the CDR3: TGTGCCAGCAGTTTATGCTCAGCGGGGGGGCACAACCGAGAGACCCAGTACTTC. It translates to CASSLCSAGGHNRETQYF.

V is TRBV19 and J is TRBJ2-5; 7 nucleotides align to TRBD1. Germline assignment: CDR1 LNHDA and CDR2 SQIVND (reference sequence). The V and J ends lost 5 bases and 4 bases, in that order; junction bases with no gene match: 4. This CDR3 spans 13 amino acids. The DNA of the CDR3 is TGTGCCAGTAGTCTGGGACAGTTAGAGACCCAGTACTTC. It is translated as CASSLGQLETQYF.

The chain is built from TRBV30 and TRBJ2-1; 10 bases are a match to TRBD2. The CDR3 has 14 amino acids. With 7 bases clipped from V and 4 bases from J, the junction kept 7 bases outside the gene matches. In germline, CDR1 is GTSNPN, CDR2 SVGIG (reference sequence). The CDR3 DNA follows: TGTGCCTTCACTAGCGGGGTCCCATACAATGAGCAGTTCTTC. Its translation is CAFTSGVPYNEQFF.

The V and J genes are TRBV5-6 and TRBJ1-6; 8 bases are a match to TRBD1. Germline V gene data show CDR1 as SGHDT and CDR2 as YYEEEE. The CDR3 has 14 amino acids. The V gene end was trimmed by 3 bases and the J gene end by 8 bases; junction bases not matched to a gene: 4. The CDR3 is CASSWGTGDSPLHF. Here the CDR3 DNA reads TGTGCCAGCAGCTGGGGGACAGGAGATTCACCCCTCCACTTT.

This chain uses TRBV9 with TRBJ1-1, with a weak D call TRBD1 (5 bases). This CDR3 spans 14 amino acids. Trimming left V 0 bases short and J 1 base short, with 7 bases between. Germline values: CDR1 SGDLS, CDR2 YYNGEE. CDR3 nucleotide sequence: TGTGCCAGCAGCGTAGGACAGCCGAACACTGAAGCTTTCTTT. As protein: CASSVGQPNTEAFF. The whole variable domain, remainder taken from reference TRBV9 and TRBJ1-1, is DSGVTQTPKHLITATGQRVTLRCSPRSGDLSVYWYQQSLDQGLQFLIQYYNGEERAKGNILERFSAQQFPDLHSELNLSSLELGDSALYFCASSVGQPNTEAFFGQGTRLTVV.

The chain links TRBV18 to TRBJ1-1, with D tentatively TRBD1 (5 bases). Germline CDR1 and CDR2: KGHSH and LQKENI. This CDR3 contains 16 residues. With 2 bases removed from V and 3 bases from J, the gap between germline ends came to 16 bases. The CDR3 region has the DNA TGTGCCAGCTCACCAGGGAAAAGGGGCGAGGACACTGAAGCTTTCTTT. Protein sequence: CASSPGKRGEDTEAFF. Complete variable domain (other parts from reference TRBV18 and TRBJ1-1): NAGVMQNPRHLVRRRGQEARLRCSPMKGHSHVYWYRQLPEEGLKFMVYLQKENIIDESGMPKERFSAEFPKEGPSILRIQQVVRGDSAAYFCASSPGKRGEDTEAFFGQGTRLTVV.

The chain combines TRBV10-3 with TRBJ2-5; possible D gene TRBD2, 7 bases. V was clipped by 4 bases and J by 3 bases, with 12 bases between them. The CDR3 spans 14 residues. The germline V gene encodes CDR1 ENHRY and CDR2 SYGVKD. CDR3 region: CAISGGGLEETQYF. In nucleotides, the CDR3 is TGTGCCATCAGTGGCGGGGGCCTAGAAGAGACCCAGTACTTC.

This clone came up a few times. The chain links TRBV3-1 (or the pseudogene TRBV3-2) to TRBJ1-3; possibly TRBD1 for D (6 bases). V lost 3 bases, J lost 0 bases, and 15 bases lay in between. Per germline, CDR1 LGHDT and CDR2 YNNKEL (reference sequence). This CDR3 is 17 amino acids long. CDR3 DNA: TGTGCCAGCAGCCAGGTTTTAGGACAGCCCTCTGGAAACACCATATATTTT. Its protein product is CASSQVLGQPSGNTIYF.

V and J are TRBV5-4 and TRBJ2-7, with D maybe TRBD2 (6 bases). Germline V gene data show CDR1 as SGHNT and CDR2 as YYREEE (reference sequence). The CDR3 has 14 amino acids. Trimming took off 1 base at V and 2 bases at J, with 10 bases between the two ends. CDR3 amino acids: CASSLWGGTYEQYF. In nucleotides, the CDR3 is TGTGCCAGCAGCTTGTGGGGCGGGACCTACGAGCAGTACTTC.